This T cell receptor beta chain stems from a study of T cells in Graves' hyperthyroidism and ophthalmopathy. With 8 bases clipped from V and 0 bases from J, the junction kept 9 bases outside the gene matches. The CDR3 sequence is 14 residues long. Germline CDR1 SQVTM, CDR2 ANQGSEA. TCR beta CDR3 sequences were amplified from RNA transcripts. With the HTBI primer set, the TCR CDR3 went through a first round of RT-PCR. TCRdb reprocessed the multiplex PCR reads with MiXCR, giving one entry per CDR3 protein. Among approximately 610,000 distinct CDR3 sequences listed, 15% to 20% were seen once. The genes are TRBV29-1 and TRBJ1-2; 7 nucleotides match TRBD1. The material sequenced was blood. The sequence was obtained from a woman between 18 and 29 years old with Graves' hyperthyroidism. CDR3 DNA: TGCAGCTCCCAGGGGGGGGCGTCTAACTATGGCTACACCTTC. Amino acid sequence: CSSQGGASNYGYTF.